This TCR beta chain stems from a study of spatial heterogeneity in lung cancer. Study-level information: More beta-chain than alpha-chain sequences were consistently detected. The average count in raw reads for each unique TCR and UMI combination exceeded eight appearances.

The CDR3 loop spans 18 amino acids. Germline V lookup: CDR1 MNHEY, CDR2 SVGEGT. V was clipped by 0 bases and J by 4 bases; unmatched bases: 9. TCRdb called the 5' RACE reads again in MiXCR, with one record for every CDR3 protein. The sample shows approximately 81,000 distinct CDR3 sequences, approximately 12% of them seen only once. Regarding time point: sample taken at primary tumor resection. Sequencing covered unsorted whole RNA taken from tumor, nontumor lung or frozen PBMC. The sequences come from PBMCs, collected at surgery. This TCR derives from a male donor with early-stage non-small cell lung cancer. The J gene is TRBJ2-3, the V gene TRBV6-2 or TRBV6-3; TRBD2 matches at 11 bases. DNA for the CDR3: TGTGCCAGCAGTTACTCGAAAGGACTAGCGGGCACCCCAGATACGCAGTATTTT. Translation: CASSYSKGLAGTPDTQYF.